This T cell receptor (beta chain) was recorded in a study of Ad26.COV2.S vaccination and SARS-CoV-2 variants. Study at large: Dosing was one shot or two shots 56 days apart. Study conclusions and caveats: Reported findings describe substantial breadth in spike-specific CD8+ and CD4+ T cell responses following vaccination.

Libraries were prepared by immunoSEQ multiplex PCR; TCRdb keeps only in-frame clonotypes and omits some of them. The table has roughly 320,000 clones, 85% seen once. As to this clone: Its antigen is still unknown.

The treatment was: about 20 received Ad26.COV2.S at low or high dose, single or two shots; 5 received placebo; per-sample allocation not given. Repertoires come from day 63 after the first vaccine or placebo injection. Trimming cost V 4 bases and J 8 bases; bases outside gene matches: 9. The length of the CDR3 is 15 residues. The germline gives CDR1 SGHRS, CDR2 YFSETQ. The TCR was taken from a person between 18 and 65 years old who received the Ad26.COV2.S COVID-19 vaccine or a placebo. The sample here was peripheral blood, taken in a trial of Ad26.COV2.S vaccine versus placebo. The chain has TRBV5-1 and TRBJ1-4; 9 bases line up with TRBD1. CDR3 region: CASSGDGTGREKLFF. The DNA for the CDR3 is TGCGCCAGCAGCGGGGACGGGACAGGGAGGGAAAAACTGTTTTTT.